Listed below are T cell receptor beta chains from one sample, sequenced in a study of beta chain features in type 1 diabetes. Using immunoSEQ multiplex PCR, the repertoire was profiled, and TCRdb retains in-frame clones only, with some absent. The data show hundreds of thousands of clones, 13% seen once. The material sequenced was naive CD4+ T cells from blood. The receptor set was obtained from a man between 18 and 29 years old with type 1 diabetes. Both conserved end residues are part of each CDR3. The order of the fields is J gene, V gene, D gene, clone size, CDR3 protein, CDR3 DNA. The D gene is left open where the match is weak. Clone size is stated in some rows and not others, as once, few, many or a class when expanded.

TRBJ2-4,TRBV7-9,.,.,CASSLDTNIQYF,TGTGCCAGCAGCTTAGATACAAACATTCAGTACTTC
TRBJ1-1,TRBV30,.,few,CAWIIFNTEAFF,TGTGCCTGGATTATATTCAACACTGAAGCTTTCTTT
TRBJ1-1,TRBV30,.,few,CAWSVLQGVSEAFF,TGTGCCTGGAGTGTACTTCAGGGAGTTTCTGAAGCTTTCTTT
TRBJ2-3,TRBV6-1,.,.,CASHTDTQYF,TGTGCCAGTCACACAGATACGCAGTATTTT
TRBJ1-1,TRBV2,.,few,CASSEGPNTEAFF,TGTGCCAGCAGTGAAGGCCCGAACACTGAAGCTTTCTTT
TRBJ2-3,TRBV5-5,.,.,CASSLAGPDTQYF,TGTGCCAGCAGCTTGGCAGGGCCAGATACGCAGTATTTT
TRBJ1-4,TRBV15,TRBD1,.,CATSRGSGQARNEKLFF,TGTGCCACCAGCAGAGGCTCGGGACAGGCGAGGAATGAAAAACTGTTTTTT
TRBJ2-5,TRBV7-2,TRBD1,once,CASSPTGVDVETQYF,TGTGCCAGCAGCCCTACAGGGGTGGATGTGGAGACCCAGTACTTC
TRBJ1-2,TRBV5-6,.,few,CASSRPSVNYGYTF,TGTGCCAGCAGCCGTCCCTCGGTAAACTATGGCTACACCTTC
TRBJ2-5,TRBV5-4,.,.,CASSLEGSQETQYF,TGTGCCAGCAGCTTGGAAGGGAGTCAAGAGACCCAGTACTTC
TRBJ2-3,TRBV6-6,.,few,CASTQQGDTDTQYF,TGTGCCAGCACCCAACAGGGCGATACAGATACGCAGTATTTT
TRBJ2-5,TRBV9,.,few,CASSVGSPPKTQYF,TGTGCCAGCAGCGTAGGGTCCCCTCCGAAGACCCAGTACTTC
TRBJ2-3,TRBV13,.,.,CASSLGVGRTRTDTQYF,TGTGCCAGCAGCTTAGGGGTCGGGCGAACCCGCACAGATACGCAGTATTTT
TRBJ1-5,TRBV28,.,few,CASSLVDGSHHNQPQHF,TGTGCCAGCAGTTTAGTAGACGGAAGTCACCACAATCAGCCCCAGCATTTT
TRBJ1-5,TRBV27,.,.,CASSSWGTNQPQHF,TGTGCCAGCAGCTCGTGGGGGACCAATCAGCCCCAGCATTTT
TRBJ1-2,TRBV6-5,TRBD1,.,CASSPGQGARNGYTF,TGTGCCAGCAGTCCGGGACAGGGGGCCCGCAATGGCTACACCTTC
TRBJ1-2,TRBV2,.,.,CASSESDAGHGYTF,TGTGCCAGCAGTGAGTCGGACGCGGGGCATGGCTACACCTTC
TRBJ2-7,TRBV12-5,.,few,CASGDRPSYEQYF,TGTGCTAGTGGTGACAGGCCGTCCTACGAGCAGTACTTC
TRBJ2-3,TRBV7-2,.,.,CASSSHNQYTQYF,TGTGCCAGCAGCTCACACAACCAGTATACGCAGTATTTT
TRBJ2-1,TRBV2,.,few,CASSEAGASTNEQFF,TGTGCCAGCAGTGAAGCGGGGGCTTCTACCAATGAGCAGTTCTTC
TRBJ1-1,TRBV10-2,.,.,CASSTQEDTEAFF,TGCGCCAGCAGTACACAGGAGGACACTGAAGCTTTCTTT
TRBJ1-3,TRBV2,.,few,CASGGGNTIYF,TGTGCCAGCGGAGGGGGAAACACCATATATTTT
TRBJ2-5,TRBV29-1,.,few,CSGAGAAQETQYF,TGCAGCGGCGCCGGGGCCGCTCAAGAGACCCAGTACTTC
TRBJ1-2,TRBV19,TRBD1,.,CASSGTAEANYGYTF,TGTGCCAGTAGCGGGACAGCGGAAGCTAACTATGGCTACACCTTC
TRBJ1-2,TRBV30,.,.,CASPDSVGYGYTF,TGTGCCTCACCTGACTCGGTCGGCTATGGCTACACCTTC
TRBJ2-3,TRBV30,TRBD1,few,CAWMTGLSTDTQYF,TGTGCCTGGATGACAGGGCTATCCACAGATACGCAGTATTTT
TRBJ2-1,TRBV29-1,TRBD1,few,CSVGERGQDEQFF,TGCAGCGTTGGAGAGAGGGGGCAGGATGAGCAGTTCTTC
TRBJ2-1,TRBV6-5,TRBD1,.,CASSPQTGGYNEQFF,TGTGCCAGCAGTCCTCAAACAGGGGGCTACAATGAGCAGTTCTTC
TRBJ1-6,TRBV6-1,.,few,CASSEARGAIGNSPLHF,TGTGCCAGCAGTGAAGCGAGAGGGGCCATCGGTAATTCACCCCTCCACTTT
TRBJ1-6,TRBV9,TRBD1,few,CASSVSGGGDSPLHF,TGTGCCAGCAGCGTATCCGGAGGGGGCGACTCACCCCTCCACTTT
TRBJ2-5,TRBV6-5,.,few,CATLPSGEETQYF,TGTGCCACCCTACCGTCAGGGGAAGAGACCCAGTACTTC
TRBJ2-2,TRBV5-1,TRBD1,.,CASTVGIGDSYTGELFF,TGCGCCAGCACGGTCGGAATCGGGGACAGCTACACCGGGGAGCTGTTTTTT
TRBJ1-3,TRBV30,.,.,CAWTTGPPGNTIYF,TGTGCCTGGACCACAGGCCCCCCTGGAAACACCATATATTTT
TRBJ2-3,TRBV9,TRBD1,few,CASTTGGLTDTQYF,TGTGCCAGCACCACAGGGGGCCTCACAGATACGCAGTATTTT
TRBJ1-6,TRBV28,TRBD1,.,CASIPPGQGPGHF,TGTGCCAGCATCCCCCCGGGACAGGGCCCAGGGCACTTT
TRBJ2-2,TRBV30,.,.,CAWTKGGTATGELFF,TGTGCCTGGACTAAAGGGGGGACGGCCACCGGGGAGCTGTTTTTT
TRBJ2-5,TRBV6-5,.,.,CASSYGASLGEETQYF,TGTGCCAGCAGTTACGGGGCCTCCTTGGGGGAAGAGACCCAGTACTTC
TRBJ1-2,TRBV7-9,TRBD1,.,CASSMGQGVDYGYTF,TGTGCCAGCAGCATGGGACAGGGTGTGGACTATGGCTACACCTTC
TRBJ1-6,TRBV7-3,.,.,CASSAGALGALHF,TGTGCCAGCAGCGCCGGGGCCCTGGGGGCCCTCCACTTT
TRBJ1-6,TRBV4-1,.,few,CASSQDIIENSPLHF,TGCGCCAGCAGCCAAGATATAATTGAGAATTCACCCCTCCACTTT
TRBJ2-7,TRBV7-9,.,.,CASSQTGYEQYF,TGTGCCAGCAGCCAGACAGGCTACGAGCAGTACTTC
TRBJ1-3,TRBV4-2,.,few,CASSQDYSGNTIYF,TGTGCCAGCAGCCAAGATTACTCTGGAAACACCATATATTTT
TRBJ1-5,TRBV2,.,.,CASSPHQGFGNQPQHF,TGTGCCAGCAGTCCGCACCAAGGATTCGGCAATCAGCCCCAGCATTTT
TRBJ1-6,TRBV4-1,.,.,CASTQGQSPLHF,TGCGCCAGCACACAGGGACAATCACCCCTCCACTTT
TRBJ1-2,TRBV7-9,.,.,CASSYRQPLDGYTF,TGTGCCAGCAGTTACAGACAGCCCCTCGATGGCTACACCTTC
TRBJ1-1,TRBV28,TRBD1,few,CASTSSTQGGAFF,TGTGCCAGCACCTCCTCGACCCAGGGGGGAGCTTTCTTT
TRBJ2-2,TRBV5-1,.,.,CASSFPGDTGELFF,TGCGCCAGCAGCTTCCCAGGGGACACCGGGGAGCTGTTTTTT
TRBJ2-3,TRBV7-2,.,.,CASSLRGSTDTQYF,TGTGCCAGCAGCTTGAGGGGTTCGACAGATACGCAGTATTTT
TRBJ1-2,TRBV5-1,.,.,CASSLDNTNYGYTF,TGCGCCAGCAGCTTGGACAATACTAACTATGGCTACACCTTC
TRBJ2-7,TRBV6-6,.,few,CASSLGGTEQYF,TGTGCCAGCAGCCTAGGGGGAACCGAGCAGTACTTC
TRBJ2-7,TRBV7-9,TRBD1,few,CASSFRIDRGLYEQYF,TGTGCCAGCAGCTTTAGAATCGACAGGGGGCTCTACGAGCAGTACTTC
TRBJ2-5,TRBV30,TRBD1,few,CAWSGTVVETQYF,TGTGCCTGGAGCGGGACAGTGGTAGAGACCCAGTACTTC
TRBJ2-3,TRBV5-1,TRBD2,few,CASSFIRTSGLFTDTQYF,TGCGCCAGCAGCTTTATACGGACTAGCGGGCTCTTCACAGATACGCAGTATTTT
TRBJ2-5,TRBV5-6,TRBD2,.,CASSSTREGETQYF,TGTGCCAGCAGCTCGACTAGGGAGGGGGAGACCCAGTACTTC
TRBJ1-2,TRBV7-9,.,.,CASSPEGTAYGYTF,TGTGCCAGCAGCCCAGAGGGCACAGCCTATGGCTACACCTTC
TRBJ2-5,TRBV21-1,.,.,CASSLPRVWETQYF,TGTGCCAGCAGCCTCCCGAGGGTCTGGGAGACCCAGTACTTC
TRBJ1-4,TRBV18,TRBD1,few,CASSPRTGIDAGQLFF,TGTGCCAGCTCACCGAGGACAGGGATCGACGCAGGGCAACTGTTTTTT
TRBJ1-3,TRBV10-3,.,few,CAISESPGLGNTIYF,TGTGCCATCAGTGAGTCGCCCGGGCTCGGAAACACCATATATTTT
TRBJ2-3,TRBV7-7,.,.,CASSLGQIGTDTQYF,TGTGCTAGCAGCTTGGGGCAGATTGGTACAGATACGCAGTATTTT